These 27 T cell receptor beta chains were all obtained from the same sample, sequenced in a study of CD8 T cells in Susac syndrome. Random hexamers were used to reverse transcribe about 0.45 to 1 ug of RNA. TCRdb redid the calling of the immunoSEQ multiplex PCR reads with MiXCR, one entry per CDR3 protein. The table records 350,000 to 550,000 distinct CDR3 sequences, more than 80% of them present only once. Sequencing was performed on CD8+ T cells from PBMCs. The source of these receptors is a human donor with multiple sclerosis.

The CDR3 DNA reads TGCAGTGCTAGGAAGGTGGACTCCTACGAGCAGTACTTC. Encoded protein: CSARKVDSYEQYF. The J gene is TRBJ2-7, the V gene TRBV20-1, with D uncertain. Per germline, CDR1 DFQATT and CDR2 SNEGSKA (reference sequence). There are 13 residues in the CDR3. V lost 3 bases and J 0 bases, leaving 9 bases between the germline ends.

This chain links TRBV7-9 with TRBJ2-2; TRBD2 matches at 9 bases. Germline CDR1 is SEHNR and CDR2 is FQNEAQ (reference sequence). This CDR3 is 17 amino acids long. With V trimmed by 7 bases and J by 3 bases, 12 bases remained unmatched. The CDR3 region is CASITGSGSIDTGELFF. Here the CDR3 DNA reads TGTGCCAGCATCACCGGTAGCGGGAGCATTGACACCGGGGAGCTGTTTTTT.

The chain has TRBV29-1 and TRBJ2-2; a possible D gene is TRBD2 (5 bases). The CDR3 extends over 17 amino acids. Germline-derived CDR1 and CDR2 are SQVTM and ANQGSEA. V lost 1 base and J 5 bases, leaving 20 bases between the germline ends. CDR3 protein: CSVEGGQNLKETGELFF. CDR3 nucleotide sequence: TGCAGCGTTGAAGGAGGGCAAAACCTCAAGGAGACCGGGGAGCTGTTTTTT.

This chain uses TRBV7-6 with TRBJ2-3; D remains ambiguous. The CDR3 loop spans 16 amino acids. With 0 bases removed from V and 0 bases from J, the gap between germline ends came to 10 bases. Germline V gene lookup returns CDR1 SGHVS and CDR2 FNYEAQ. The CDR3 protein is CASSLAKTDSTDTQYF. The CDR3 coding sequence is TGTGCCAGCAGCTTAGCGAAAACGGATAGCACAGATACGCAGTATTTT.

The chain couples TRBV7-9 to TRBJ2-1; D call uncertain. V gave up 6 bases and J gave up 9 bases, with 15 bases separating them. CDR1 SEHNR and CDR2 FQNEAQ come from the germline V gene (reference sequence). The CDR3 consists of 13 residues. CDR3: CASRPDHGSEQFF. DNA for the CDR3: TGTGCCAGCAGACCTGATCACGGTTCTGAGCAGTTCTTC.

The chain links TRBV5-6 to TRBJ1-1; 7 positions match TRBD1. The V and J ends lost 4 bases and 2 bases, in that order; junction bases with no gene match: 17. This CDR3 has 18 residues. CDR1 and CDR2 from the germline V gene are SGHDT and YYEEEE. In nucleotides, the CDR3 is TGTGCCAGCAGCGGGCCTAGGGACAGTCCGTTTCTAAACACTGAAGCTTTCTTT. It codes for CASSGPRDSPFLNTEAFF.

This chain links TRBV12-3 or TRBV12-4 with TRBJ2-7; 9 bases are shared with TRBD2. The CDR3 is made up of 13 amino acids. With V trimmed by 6 bases and J by 5 bases, 5 bases remained unmatched. The chain's CDR3 is CASRPGTSHEQYF. The CDR3 DNA sequence: TGTGCCAGCAGGCCCGGGACTAGCCACGAGCAGTACTTC.

The rearrangement joins TRBV30 to TRBJ1-2; no firm D call. The CDR3 length is 13 residues. Germline CDR1 and CDR2: GTSNPN and SVGIG (reference sequence). V lost 0 bases and J 8 bases, leaving 13 bases between the germline ends. CDR3 coding DNA: TGTGCCTGGAGTGTTAGGGCAGGTCGGGGCTACACCTTC. Its protein product is CAWSVRAGRGYTF.

The chain recombines TRBV4-1 with TRBJ1-1; a weak D match, TRBD1 (5 bases). The CDR3 covers 16 residues. Trimming left V 3 bases short and J 2 bases short, with 16 bases between. Germline V gene data show CDR1 as MGHRA and CDR2 as YSYEKL. The DNA of the CDR3 is TGCGCCAGCAGCCACGTGTGGGGGGGGAGTAACACTGAAGCTTTCTTT. Protein: CASSHVWGGSNTEAFF.

The gene calls are TRBV6-1 and TRBJ2-1; D gene unclear. The V and J ends lost 0 bases and 5 bases respectively, with 8 bases between them. CDR3 size: 14 residues. The germline V gene encodes CDR1 MNHNS and CDR2 SASEGT. The CDR3 DNA reads as TGTGCCAGCAGTGAAGCCAACAGCAACAATGAGCAGTTCTTC. Its protein product is CASSEANSNNEQFF.

The CDR3 protein is CASSLGRGGVGAFF. The CDR3 nucleotides read TGTGCCAGCAGCTTAGGCCGTGGGGGCGTTGGAGCTTTCTTT. This chain joins TRBV13 and TRBJ1-1; possibly TRBD1 for D (6 bases). Germline CDR1 and CDR2: PRHDT and FYEKMQ (reference sequence). Trimming took off 0 bases at V and 10 bases at J, with 15 bases between the two ends. This CDR3 has 14 amino acids.

This clonotype appeared a few times. V usage is TRBV19 and J usage is TRBJ1-5; 7 nucleotides align to TRBD1. V trimming: 2 bases; J trimming: 0 bases; junction bases outside the gene matches: 7. The germline V gene has CDR1 LNHDA and CDR2 SQIVND (reference sequence). This CDR3 is built from 17 residues. Here the CDR3 DNA reads TGTGCCAGTAGTATAATTTTGACAGGGAATAGCAATCAGCCCCAGCATTTT. This sequence encodes CASSIILTGNSNQPQHF.

V usage is TRBV5-1 and J usage is TRBJ1-6; no firm D call. The ends were cut back, 0 bases at V and 13 bases at J, with 8 bases in the middle. The CDR3 totals 12 residues. The germline V gene has CDR1 SGHRS and CDR2 YFSETQ. The chain's CDR3 is CASSLDLGPLHF. DNA of the CDR3: TGCGCCAGCAGCTTGGACCTCGGGCCCCTCCACTTT.

The CDR3 loop is CSARDEDRLYGYTF. The CDR3 region has the DNA TGCAGTGCTAGAGACGAGGACAGGCTTTATGGCTACACCTTC. V gene TRBV20-1 combines with J gene TRBJ1-2, with TRBD1 matching over 7 bases. Germline CDR1 is DFQATT and CDR2 is SNEGSKA (reference sequence). The CDR3 loop spans 14 amino acids. J lost 5 bases, V lost 0 bases, and 6 bases had no gene match.

The rearrangement joins TRBV2 to TRBJ2-3; TRBD1 matches at 9 bases. V was clipped by 1 base and J by 3 bases; unmatched bases: 8. Per germline, CDR1 SNHLY and CDR2 FYNNEI. The CDR3 runs to 17 residues. The CDR3 spells CASSEGSWDRVTDTQYF. CDR3 sequence (DNA): TGTGCCAGCAGTGAAGGGAGTTGGGACAGGGTAACAGATACGCAGTATTTT.

A few counts support this clonotype. This chain joins TRBV4-2 and TRBJ1-5, with TRBD1 as a possible D gene (6 bases). The CDR3 covers 13 residues. The germline gives CDR1 LGHNA, CDR2 YNFKEQ. V dropped 3 bases and J dropped 8 bases, with 11 bases sitting between them. CDR3 region: CASSHGRGKPQHF. CDR3 sequence (DNA): TGTGCCAGCAGCCACGGCAGGGGAAAGCCCCAGCATTTT.

The J gene is TRBJ2-7, the V gene TRBV5-6; D is ambiguous. Germline V gives CDR1 SGHDT, CDR2 YYEEEE. V was cut by 2 bases and J by 6 bases, with 15 bases left in between. The CDR3 consists of 14 residues. CDR3 sequence reads: CASSFEGKGSEQYF. CDR3 DNA: TGTGCCAGCAGCTTTGAAGGGAAAGGATCCGAGCAGTACTTC. Looking up the rest from reference TRBV5-6 and TRBJ2-7 gives the full variable domain: DAGVTQSPTHLIKTRGQQVTLRCSPKSGHDTVSWYQQALGQGPQFIFQYYEEEERQRGNFPDRFSGHQFPNYSSELNVNALLLGDSALYLCASSFEGKGSEQYFGPGTRLTVT.

The chain combines TRBV7-6 with TRBJ2-1, with 14 bases matching TRBD2. Germline V gives CDR1 SGHVS, CDR2 FNYEAQ. CDR3 length: 16 residues. V was pared by 4 bases and J by 7 bases, with 6 bases of the junction left unmatched. For the CDR3, the DNA is TGTGCCAGCAGCTCCAGACTAGCGGGAGGGCCAAATGAGCAGTTCTTC. Protein sequence: CASSSRLAGGPNEQFF.

The chain joins TRBV25-1 to TRBJ1-3; no reliable D call. V shed 7 bases and J shed 1 base, with 8 bases lying between them. Germline CDR1 and CDR2: MGHDK and SYGVNS. CDR3 length: 13 amino acids. The CDR3 DNA reads as TGTGCCAGCAATGACTGGTCTGGAAACACCATATATTTT. It is translated as CASNDWSGNTIYF.

The chain employs TRBV12-3 or TRBV12-4 and TRBJ2-1; 9 bases are shared with TRBD2. V was clipped by 7 bases and J by 2 bases; unmatched bases: 9. This CDR3 has 16 residues. CDR3 DNA: TGTGCCAGCATTTTCCTTGGCGGGGGGGCCTACAATGAGCAGTTCTTC. Its protein is CASIFLGGGAYNEQFF.

This chain uses TRBV12-3 or TRBV12-4 with TRBJ2-2; TRBD2 agrees at 9 bases. With V trimmed by 7 bases and J by 6 bases, 6 bases remained unmatched. The CDR3 runs to 14 residues. DNA for the CDR3: TGTGCCAGCACCTCGGGACTAGCATCCGGGGAGCTGTTTTTT. Translation gives CASTSGLASGELFF.

This clonotype appeared a single time. The V call is TRBV5-1, the J call TRBJ2-1; TRBD1 aligns across 8 bases. CDR1 is SGHRS and CDR2 is YFSETQ in the germline V gene. The V and J ends lost 4 bases and 7 bases, in that order; junction bases with no gene match: 7. CDR3 length equals 14 residues. DNA of the CDR3: TGCGCCAGCAGCCTGGAATGGACAGGGAATGAGCAGTTCTTC. This codes for CASSLEWTGNEQFF.

This clonotype came up once. The chain has TRBV7-9 and TRBJ1-4; 9 positions agree with TRBD1. CDR1 and CDR2 from the germline V gene are SEHNR and FQNEAQ (reference sequence). This CDR3 is built from 13 residues. V lost 11 bases and J lost 6; bases outside the gene matches: 7. The CDR3 DNA is TGTGCCGCGAAGGGACAGGGCGATGAAAAACTGTTTTTT. This gives the protein CAAKGQGDEKLFF. Full variable domain (rest looked up from reference TRBV7-9 and TRBJ1-4): DTGVSQNPRHKITKRGQNVTFRCDPISEHNRLYWYRQTLGQGPEFLTYFQNEAQLEKSRLLSDRFSAERPKGSFSTLEIQRTEQGDSAMYLCAAKGQGDEKLFFGSGTQLSVL.

J is TRBJ2-1 and V is TRBV4-1; a possible D gene is TRBD2 (5 bases). With 4 bases removed from V and 0 bases from J, the gap between germline ends came to 19 bases. Germline lookup yields CDR1 MGHRA and CDR2 YSYEKL. This CDR3 has 18 residues. As DNA, the CDR3 is TGCGCCAGCAGCCTCCCCGCCCCAGCGGCAAGCTCCTACAATGAGCAGTTCTTC. It translates to CASSLPAPAASSYNEQFF.

The rearrangement joins TRBV5-1 to TRBJ2-3; 7 nucleotides match TRBD2. Looked up from germline, CDR1 is SGHRS and CDR2 is YFSETQ. This CDR3 is 16 amino acids long. After removal of 4 bases from V and 3 bases from J, the junction contained 11 bases not matched to a gene. CDR3 nucleotides: TGCGCCAGCAGCCCACGACTAGCCCGAAGGACAGATACGCAGTATTTT. This sequence encodes CASSPRLARRTDTQYF.

The chain uses TRBV11-2 and TRBJ1-6, with D uncertain. The CDR3 has 12 amino acids. Germline assignment: CDR1 SGHAT and CDR2 FQNNGV. V lost 0 bases to trimming and J lost 9 bases, with 3 bases between them. The CDR3 DNA sequence: TGTGCCAGCAGCTTAGATGGTTCACCCCTCCACTTT. Translating it yields CASSLDGSPLHF. Complete variable domain (other parts from reference TRBV11-2 and TRBJ1-6): EAGVAQSPRYKIIEKRQSVAFWCNPISGHATLYWYQQILGQGPKLLIQFQNNGVVDDSQLPKDRFSAERLKGVDSTLKIQPAKLEDSAVYLCASSLDGSPLHFGNGTRLTVT.

V and J are TRBV11-3 and TRBJ2-1; TRBD2 matches 13 bases. This CDR3 spans 16 amino acids. J was trimmed by 8 bases and V by 0 bases; bases with no gene match: 4. Germline values: CDR1 SGHNT, CDR2 YENEEA. CDR3 nucleotide sequence: TGTGCCAGCAGCTTAGAAGGGACTAGCGGGATTGATGAGCAGTTCTTC. Its protein product is CASSLEGTSGIDEQFF.